The 20 T cell receptor beta chains in this list originate from one sample, sequenced in a study of blood T cell repertoires in COVID-19. The data were produced by immunoSEQ multiplex PCR, yet TCRdb's version contains in-frame clones alone and is incomplete. This sample carries roughly 80,000 clones, 70% to 90% of them seen once, and the ten largest clones take roughly 5%. Sample: peripheral blood. These receptor sequences come from a woman older than 75 with active or convalescent COVID-19.

J is TRBJ1-3 and V is TRBV2; maybe TRBD1 (5 bases). V gave up 4 bases and J gave up 0 bases, with 10 bases separating them. This CDR3 is 15 amino acids long. Germline V CDR1 and CDR2: SNHLY, FYNNEI. CDR3 amino acids: CASSGDRLSGNTIYF. The CDR3 bases are TGTGCCAGCAGTGGAGACAGACTCTCTGGAAACACCATATATTTT.

The chain carries TRBV11-3 and TRBJ1-3; tentative D call: TRBD1 (6 bases). V was shortened by 0 bases and J by 4 bases, with 13 bases between the two germline ends. CDR3 length: 16 amino acids. The germline V gene has CDR1 SGHNT and CDR2 YENEEA. This chain's CDR3 is CASSLDLTGLGNTIYF. The CDR3 DNA reads as TGTGCCAGCAGCTTAGACCTGACAGGACTGGGAAACACCATATATTTT.

The genes are TRBV7-2 and TRBJ2-7; 9 nucleotides align to TRBD2. CDR1 is SGHTA and CDR2 is FQGNSA in the germline V gene. The J segment lost 3 bases and the V segment lost 5 bases, leaving 11 bases of the junction unmatched. The length of the CDR3 is 16 residues. The CDR3 DNA reads TGTGCCAGCAGCCCGGTAGTTGGGACTAGCAGCTACGAGCAGTACTTC. Translation: CASSPVVGTSSYEQYF.

The chain is built from TRBV3-1 (or the pseudogene TRBV3-2) and TRBJ2-5; weak D call: TRBD1 (5 bases). This CDR3 region has 16 residues. Germline V gene sequence: CDR1 LGHDT, CDR2 YNNKEL (reference sequence). The V gene lost 2 bases and the J gene lost 1 base, with 14 bases spanning the gap. The CDR3 DNA is TGTGCCAGCAGCCAACGGCCCAGAGACAGCCAAGAGACCCAGTACTTC. Its translation is CASSQRPRDSQETQYF.

The chain has TRBV6-5 and TRBJ2-7; the match to TRBD1 covers 9 bases. The V segment lost 4 bases and the J segment 6 bases; nucleotides outside the gene matches: 7. Germline values: CDR1 MNHEY, CDR2 SVGAGI. The CDR3 consists of 14 residues. The CDR3 sequence is CASSSGTGSREQYF. The CDR3 DNA reads as TGTGCCAGCAGTTCCGGGACAGGGAGCCGCGAGCAGTACTTC.

V gene TRBV5-1 combines with J gene TRBJ2-2, with a tentative D call TRBD2 (5 bases). From germline, CDR1 is SGHRS and CDR2 YFSETQ. This CDR3 is built from 16 residues. The ends were cut back, 0 bases at V and 1 base at J, with 10 bases in the middle. Here the CDR3 reads CASSLDGVRNTGELFF. The CDR3, as DNA: TGCGCCAGCAGCTTGGACGGGGTTCGGAACACCGGGGAGCTGTTTTTT.

The chain links TRBV19 to TRBJ1-1; 8 bases are shared with TRBD1. V shed 4 bases, J shed 5 bases, and the junction held 6 bases outside the gene matches. Germline-derived CDR1 and CDR2 are LNHDA and SQIVND (reference sequence). The CDR3 is made up of 14 amino acids. Written as DNA, the CDR3 is TGTGCCAGTAGTAGCCAACAGGGGGTTACTGAAGCTTTCTTT. Protein: CASSSQQGVTEAFF. Using reference TRBV19 and TRBJ1-1 for the parts outside the CDR3, the full variable domain is DGGITQSPKYLFRKEGQNVTLSCEQNLNHDAMYWYRQDPGQGLRLIYYSQIVNDFQKGDIAEGYSVSREKKESFPLTVTSAQKNPTAFYLCASSSQQGVTEAFFGQGTRLTVV.

V is TRBV28 and J is TRBJ1-1; TRBD1 matches 7 bases. The germline gives CDR1 MDHEN, CDR2 SYDVKM. The trim removed 2 bases at V and 6 bases at J, leaving 9 bases unmatched. CDR3 length equals 15 residues. CDR3 region: CASSLEGAVAPEAFF. The CDR3 nucleotides are TGTGCCAGCAGTTTAGAGGGGGCCGTGGCTCCTGAAGCTTTCTTT.

The chain couples TRBV6-2 or TRBV6-3 to TRBJ2-1, with 8 bases identical to TRBD2. Per the germline V gene, CDR1 is MNHEY and CDR2 is SVGEGT. V lost 0 bases, J lost 7 bases, and 5 bases stayed unmatched. This CDR3 contains 15 residues. The CDR3 loop is CASSYSVAGLNEQFF. Written as DNA, the CDR3 is TGTGCCAGCAGTTACTCGGTAGCGGGGTTAAATGAGCAGTTCTTC.

The chain employs TRBV7-9 and TRBJ2-7; 11 bases align to TRBD2. The CDR3 loop spans 14 amino acids. Trimming took 6 bases from V and 2 from J; bases not matched to a gene: 3. CDR1 SEHNR and CDR2 FQNEAQ come from the germline V gene (reference sequence). CDR3: CASSWTSGPYEQYF. The CDR3 DNA follows: TGTGCCAGCAGTTGGACTAGCGGGCCCTACGAGCAGTACTTC.

The chain carries TRBV29-1 and TRBJ2-1, with 10 bases identical to TRBD1. With 3 bases clipped from V and 6 bases from J, the junction kept 8 bases outside the gene matches. There are 15 residues in the CDR3. Germline V gives CDR1 SQVTM, CDR2 ANQGSEA. DNA for the CDR3: TGCAGCGTTGACCCCGGGACAGGGGTAACCAATGAGCAGTTCTTC. Translation: CSVDPGTGVTNEQFF.

The CDR3 DNA sequence: TGTGCCAGCAGCCAGGGCGGGCTAGCGGGGGCCTACGAGCAGTACTTC. Protein product: CASSQGGLAGAYEQYF. V is TRBV7-3 and J is TRBJ2-7; TRBD2 aligns across 10 bases. Germline V lookup: CDR1 SGHTA, CDR2 FQGTGA. J lost 2 bases, V lost 5 bases, and 9 bases had no gene match. The CDR3 consists of 16 residues.

The rearrangement uses TRBV10-3 and TRBJ2-7; 8 bases match TRBD1. Per the germline V gene, CDR1 is ENHRY and CDR2 is SYGVKD. V dropped 4 bases and J dropped 2; count of bases not matched to a gene: 4. This CDR3 contains 14 residues. Here the CDR3 DNA reads TGTGCCATCAGTGTTGGACAGGGCGCCTACGAGCAGTACTTC. Amino acids: CAISVGQGAYEQYF.

The rearrangement joins TRBV19 to TRBJ2-7; the match to TRBD2 covers 8 bases. This CDR3 is 15 amino acids long. The J segment lost 2 bases and the V segment lost 6 bases, leaving 9 bases of the junction unmatched. Germline-derived CDR1 and CDR2 are LNHDA and SQIVND (reference sequence). CDR3 DNA sequence: TGTGCCAGTAGGGTCCGGGTAGCGGGGACCTACGAGCAGTACTTC. Amino acids: CASRVRVAGTYEQYF.

The rearrangement uses TRBV6-2 or TRBV6-3 and TRBJ2-2; a weak D match, TRBD1 (6 bases). The CDR3 runs 15 residues. Germline CDR1 reads MNHEY; CDR2 reads SVGEGT. V lost 6 bases to trimming and J lost 5 bases, with 16 bases between them. CDR3 nucleotides: TGTGCCAGCAGCGTACAGGGAGTGGGGACCGGGGAGCTGTTTTTT. Translated, it gives CASSVQGVGTGELFF.

This clone was counted once. The chain links TRBV5-1 to TRBJ2-2, with 12 bases fitting TRBD2. Germline values: CDR1 SGHRS, CDR2 YFSETQ. CDR3 size: 16 residues. J gave up 4 bases and V 4 bases, and 5 bases lay outside the gene matches. DNA of the CDR3: TGCGCCAGCAGCCCCCTAGCGGGAGGGGGCACCGGGGAGCTGTTTTTT. Protein: CASSPLAGGGTGELFF.

In its sample, this clone was seen once. The CDR3 DNA is TGTGCCAGCAGCTCGCAGCGAGCGGATGAAAAACTGTTTTTT. Encoded protein: CASSSQRADEKLFF. V is TRBV5-4 and J is TRBJ1-4; no clear D. Germline V gene data show CDR1 as SGHNT and CDR2 as YYREEE (reference sequence). V dropped 3 bases and J dropped 6 bases, with 12 bases sitting between them. The length of the CDR3 is 14 residues.

This clone has a single count. The rearrangement joins TRBV4-2 to TRBJ2-1, with 12 bases that match TRBD2. The CDR3 covers 16 residues. From germline, CDR1 is LGHNA and CDR2 YNFKEQ. Unmatched junction bases numbered 0, after V lost 1 base and J lost 2 bases. The DNA for the CDR3 is TGTGCCAGCAGCCAAGCTAGCGGGGGGGCCTACAATGAGCAGTTCTTC. It specifies CASSQASGGAYNEQFF.

The chain joins TRBV24-1 to TRBJ2-3; 10 bases agree with TRBD2. This CDR3 contains 17 residues. Per the germline V gene, CDR1 is KGHDR and CDR2 is SFDVKD. The V segment lost 2 bases and the J segment 2 bases; nucleotides outside the gene matches: 6. The CDR3 is CATSDSSSGSSTDTQYF. CDR3 sequence (DNA): TGTGCCACCAGTGATTCCTCTAGCGGGAGTTCCACAGATACGCAGTATTTT.

This chain connects TRBV19 to TRBJ1-6; D may be TRBD1 (6 bases). Germline V gene lookup returns CDR1 LNHDA and CDR2 SQIVND (reference sequence). Trimming stripped 1 base from V and 7 bases from J, with 11 bases between. The CDR3 has 15 amino acids. The CDR3 sequence is CASSIVRRGNSPLHF. In DNA form, the CDR3 reads TGTGCCAGTAGTATAGTTAGAAGGGGGAATTCACCCCTCCACTTT.